The 31 T cell receptor beta chains reported below all come from one sample, sequenced in a study of shared clonotypes between healthy human individuals. Sequenced by immunoSEQ multiplex PCR; TCRdb stores in-frame clones only, minus some. The sample comprises 2 million to 2.5 million clones, 85% to 95% of which are singletons, and 0.37% rests with the top ten. Sequences were obtained from naive CD4+ T cells from PBMCs. This sample's subset: CD45RA+ positively selected. The receptors here all came from a young man in good health. Some clones in this sample may be carry-over from other donors' samples.

The chain is built from TRBV21-1 and TRBJ1-1; the listed D gene, TRBD1, was not tested against the DNA. TRBV21-1 constitutes a pseudogene. The length of the CDR3 is 15 residues. The CDR3 coding sequence is TGTGCCAGCAGCAAAGTGCAGATAATGAACACTGAAGCTTTCTTT. This gives the protein CASSKVQIMNTEAFF.

The J gene is TRBJ2-1, the V gene TRBV7-2; tentatively, D is TRBD2 (5 bases). Per germline, CDR1 SGHTA and CDR2 FQGNSA. This CDR3 is 16 amino acids long. The germline V and J ends were trimmed by 6 bases and 9 bases, with 24 bases remaining between them. This CDR3 is CASRRGLGPILGEQFF. The CDR3 region has the DNA TGTGCCAGCAGACGCGGGCTTGGCCCCATTTTAGGTGAGCAGTTCTTC.

This clone turned up a few times. The V call is TRBV7-2, the J call TRBJ2-3; a weak D match, TRBD1 (5 bases). In germline, CDR1 is SGHTA, CDR2 FQGNSA. CDR3 length: 14 amino acids. Trimming cost V 2 bases and J 4 bases, with 10 bases left between them. CDR3 sequence (DNA): TGTGCCAGCAGCTTAAGGGGCAATGCAGATACGCAGTATTTT. It specifies CASSLRGNADTQYF.

J is TRBJ1-5 and V is TRBV27; 7 bases fit TRBD1. J gave up 6 bases and V 3 bases, and 5 bases lay outside the gene matches. The V gene's germline CDR1 is MNHEY and CDR2 SMNVEV (reference sequence). The CDR3 sequence is 14 residues long. CDR3 sequence: CASSFQGGGQPQHF. CDR3 nucleotides: TGTGCCAGCAGTTTCCAGGGGGGGGGTCAGCCCCAGCATTTT.

V usage is TRBV20-1 and J usage is TRBJ2-2; no clear D gene. V dropped 7 bases and J dropped 5 bases, with 2 bases sitting between them. Germline V gene lookup returns CDR1 DFQATT and CDR2 SNEGSKA (reference sequence). This CDR3 is 9 amino acids long. The CDR3 region has the DNA TGCAGTGTTACCGGGGAGCTGTTTTTT. Protein sequence: CSVTGELFF.

The V and J genes are TRBV11-2 and TRBJ1-2; D might be TRBD1 (5 bases). Germline loops: CDR1 SGHAT, CDR2 FQNNGV. CDR3 length equals 15 residues. V dropped 2 bases and J dropped 4 bases, with 14 bases sitting between them. The CDR3 loop reads CASSLTQGIIYGYTF. The CDR3 DNA is TGTGCCAGCAGCTTAACGCAGGGTATAATCTATGGCTACACCTTC.

The CDR3 reads CATSRDSRGFGEKLFF. For the CDR3, the DNA is TGTGCCACCAGCAGAGACTCCAGGGGATTTGGTGAAAAACTGTTTTTT. This chain uses TRBV15 with TRBJ1-4; D may be TRBD1 (6 bases). V gave up 0 bases and J gave up 7 bases, with 15 bases separating them. The CDR3 runs 16 residues. CDR1 LNHNV and CDR2 YYDKDF come from the germline V gene (reference sequence).

This clone was counted once. The chain recombines TRBV5-1 with TRBJ2-1, with TRBD2 matching 14 bases. The germline V gene has CDR1 SGHRS and CDR2 YFSETQ. Trimming took 4 bases from V and 8 from J; bases not matched to a gene: 14. The CDR3 has 18 amino acids. CDR3 in amino acids: CASSVTGTSGSGDDEQFF. The CDR3, as DNA: TGCGCCAGCAGCGTAACCGGGACTAGCGGGAGTGGTGATGATGAGCAGTTCTTC.

This chain links TRBV5-8 with TRBJ1-3; the D is unclear. The CDR3 runs 14 residues. Germline V lookup: CDR1 SGHTS, CDR2 YDEGEE. V shed 1 base and J shed 2 bases, with 7 bases lying between them. The CDR3: CASSLSLAGNTIYF. CDR3 DNA: TGTGCCAGCAGCTTGTCCTTGGCTGGAAACACCATATATTTT.

This clone was seen just once. The chain combines TRBV29-1 with TRBJ1-2, with 9 bases matching TRBD1. The germline V gene encodes CDR1 SQVTM and CDR2 ANQGSEA. This CDR3 comprises 15 residues. V shed 6 bases, J shed 0 bases, and the junction held 8 bases outside the gene matches. CDR3 sequence reads: CSVGGQGRANYGYTF. The CDR3 coding sequence is TGCAGCGTCGGGGGACAGGGTCGGGCTAACTATGGCTACACCTTC.

V gene TRBV5-1 combines with J gene TRBJ1-1, with D uncertain. Deletions cut 8 bases from V and 5 bases from J, with 16 bases between. The germline V gene has CDR1 SGHRS and CDR2 YFSETQ. The CDR3 length is 13 residues. The CDR3 sequence: CASTEGGGTEAFF. CDR3 sequence (DNA): TGCGCCAGTACTGAGGGCGGTGGAACTGAAGCTTTCTTT.

The V and J genes are TRBV6-5 and TRBJ1-5; maybe TRBD1 (5 bases). V was cut by 6 bases and J by 5 bases, with 11 bases left in between. Germline V gene lookup returns CDR1 MNHEY and CDR2 SVGAGI. The CDR3 length is 13 residues. The DNA for the CDR3 is TGTGCCAGCAGATTTGACAGCCATCAGCCCCAGCATTTT. Amino acids: CASRFDSHQPQHF.

J is TRBJ2-2 and V is TRBV5-1; a possible D gene is TRBD2 (5 bases). Trimming shortened V by 3 bases and J by 3 bases, and 6 bases separated the two germline ends. CDR1 is SGHRS, CDR2 YFSETQ, per germline. CDR3 length equals 13 residues. The CDR3 loop is CASSSGDTGELFF. The CDR3 nucleotides are TGCGCCAGCAGCTCCGGGGACACCGGGGAGCTGTTTTTT.

This clone has just one count. This chain uses TRBV5-1 with TRBJ1-1, with D maybe TRBD1 (5 bases). This CDR3 is 15 amino acids long. Germline V gives CDR1 SGHRS, CDR2 YFSETQ. V lost 3 bases, J lost 5 bases, and 17 bases lay in between. DNA for the CDR3: TGCGCCAGCAGCTCCCGGGCGCAGGGTATGACTGAAGCTTTCTTT. Protein product: CASSSRAQGMTEAFF.

The chain combines TRBV7-7 with TRBJ2-5; a possible D gene is TRBD2 (6 bases). From germline, CDR1 is SSHAT and CDR2 FNYEAQ (reference sequence). The CDR3 runs 15 residues. Trimming stripped 5 bases from V and 4 bases from J, with 17 bases between. CDR3 sequence: CASSGSGAGGETQYF. The CDR3 nucleotides are TGTGCCAGCAGCGGATCCGGTGCCGGGGGAGAGACCCAGTACTTC.

This clone was found once. The chain has TRBV2 and TRBJ1-1; D is uncertain. The germline V and J ends were trimmed by 6 bases and 6 bases, with 20 bases remaining between them. Germline V gives CDR1 SNHLY, CDR2 FYNNEI. This CDR3 has 15 residues. The DNA of the CDR3 is TGTGCCAGCAGAGCCCTGCAGGAGAATCGTCCTGAAGCTTTCTTT. Its protein is CASRALQENRPEAFF.

This chain uses TRBV5-6 with TRBJ1-3; unclear D gene. V lost 6 bases to trimming and J lost 0 bases, with 10 bases between them. Germline V gene data show CDR1 as SGHDT and CDR2 as YYEEEE. This CDR3 is built from 14 residues. The CDR3 coding sequence is TGTGCCAGCACGTTGGGAATCTCTGGAAACACCATATATTTT. This sequence encodes CASTLGISGNTIYF.

This rearrangement joins TRBV18 to TRBJ1-3; D possibly corresponds to TRBD1 (5 bases). Germline-derived CDR1 and CDR2 are KGHSH and LQKENI. The CDR3 is 18 amino acids. Trimming shortened V by 2 bases and J by 1 base, and 18 bases separated the two germline ends. Here the CDR3 reads CASSPSRQGGGSGNTIYF. The CDR3 bases are TGTGCCAGCTCACCAAGTCGTCAAGGTGGGGGTTCTGGAAACACCATATATTTT.

The chain employs TRBV19 and TRBJ2-7; TRBD1 agrees at 11 bases. This CDR3 has 16 amino acids. Germline V lookup: CDR1 LNHDA, CDR2 SQIVND (reference sequence). J lost 0 bases, V lost 8 bases, and 9 bases had no gene match. The CDR3 coding sequence is TGTGCCAGTCAACTTCGCGGGACAGGGGGCTCCTACGAGCAGTACTTC. Translated: CASQLRGTGGSYEQYF. Full variable domain (outside the CDR3, taken from reference TRBV19 and TRBJ2-7): DGGITQSPKYLFRKEGQNVTLSCEQNLNHDAMYWYRQDPGQGLRLIYYSQIVNDFQKGDIAEGYSVSREKKESFPLTVTSAQKNPTAFYLCASQLRGTGGSYEQYFGPGTRLTVT.

This clone has just one count. This chain connects TRBV6-5 to TRBJ2-7; D is perhaps TRBD2 (5 bases). This CDR3 spans 12 amino acids. V lost 2 bases to trimming and J lost 6 bases, with 8 bases between them. Germline CDR1 reads MNHEY; CDR2 reads SVGAGI. This CDR3 is CASSYGLSEQYF. The CDR3 coding sequence is TGTGCCAGCAGTTACGGACTCTCCGAGCAGTACTTC.

The rearrangement links TRBV7-9 to TRBJ1-5; D is possibly TRBD1 (5 bases). The ends were cut back, 1 base at V and 8 bases at J, with 15 bases in the middle. This CDR3 is 15 amino acids long. Germline CDR1 is SEHNR and CDR2 is FQNEAQ (reference sequence). The CDR3 spells CASSLGFGAEEPQHF. The CDR3 DNA follows: TGTGCCAGCAGCTTAGGGTTCGGGGCTGAGGAGCCCCAGCATTTT.

The gene calls are TRBV2 and TRBJ2-5, with 8 bases lining up with TRBD2. The germline V gene encodes CDR1 SNHLY and CDR2 FYNNEI. CDR3 size: 13 residues. Trimming took 7 bases from V and 6 from J; bases not matched to a gene: 7. The CDR3 nucleotides read TGTGCCAGCACTAGCGGGTCCGGGCAGACCCAGTACTTC. This gives the protein CASTSGSGQTQYF.

The rearrangement links TRBV7-9 to TRBJ1-2, with no clear D. The CDR3 totals 15 residues. Per the germline V gene, CDR1 is SEHNR and CDR2 is FQNEAQ (reference sequence). Trimming stripped 5 bases from V and 3 bases from J, with 16 bases between. DNA of the CDR3: TGTGCCAGCAGCCCGACGGCAGGAGCCGACTATGGCTACACCTTC. As protein: CASSPTAGADYGYTF.

This clone was counted once. This sequence joins TRBV9 and TRBJ2-5; D may be TRBD2 (6 bases). The germline V and J ends were trimmed by 4 bases and 8 bases, with 15 bases remaining between them. CDR1 and CDR2 (germline): SGDLS, YYNGEE. The CDR3 has 13 amino acids. As DNA, the CDR3 is TGTGCCAGCAGCACCGGACTAACGGGAACCCAGTACTTC. Amino acid sequence: CASSTGLTGTQYF.

The CDR3 DNA follows: TGTGCCAGCAGAACCCTGGGGCTGGGGGAGCAGTACTTC. Its protein product is CASRTLGLGEQYF. The chain links TRBV27 to TRBJ2-7; D may be TRBD1 (5 bases). Germline CDR1 and CDR2: MNHEY and SMNVEV (reference sequence). Trimming took 6 bases from V and 7 from J, leaving 16 bases between them. The CDR3 loop spans 13 amino acids.

The chain has TRBV28 and TRBJ1-4; D remains unclear. CDR1 and CDR2 from the germline V gene are MDHEN and SYDVKM. V lost 5 bases and J 5 bases, leaving 15 bases between the germline ends. The CDR3 consists of 15 residues. The chain's CDR3 is CASSKTAIPNEKLFF. CDR3 nucleotides: TGTGCCAGCAGTAAAACGGCCATCCCCAATGAAAAACTGTTTTTT.

The V and J genes are TRBV15 and TRBJ2-7; maybe TRBD2 (6 bases). The CDR3 consists of 14 residues. The V gene's germline CDR1 is LNHNV and CDR2 YYDKDF (reference sequence). The V and J ends lost 9 bases and 0 bases respectively, with 15 bases between them. CDR3 nucleotide sequence: TGTGCCACGGCCACGGGGGAGAGCTCCTACGAGCAGTACTTC. It encodes CATATGESSYEQYF.

This clone was recorded only once. V and J are TRBV6-1 and TRBJ2-3; D unclear. The germline V gene has CDR1 MNHNS and CDR2 SASEGT. V lost 8 bases, J lost 1 base, and 10 bases lay in between. This CDR3 comprises 13 residues. This CDR3 reads CASEYLGTDTQYF. In nucleotides, the CDR3 is TGTGCCAGCGAGTACCTGGGCACAGATACGCAGTATTTT.

The rearrangement uses TRBV6-1 and TRBJ2-7, with D maybe TRBD1 (6 bases). The V end was cut by 6 bases, the J end by 5 bases, with 17 bases between. The CDR3 covers 14 residues. Germline lookup yields CDR1 MNHNS and CDR2 SASEGT. The CDR3 spells CASRDIQGFDEQYF. CDR3 DNA sequence: TGTGCCAGCAGGGACATACAGGGTTTCGACGAGCAGTACTTC.

The CDR3 DNA is TGCGCCAGCAGCCTTCAGGCGGGGGGGTGGTTGTCCTACGAGCAGTACTTC. Encoded protein: CASSLQAGGWLSYEQYF. The chain employs TRBV4-3 and TRBJ2-7, with 9 bases that match TRBD2. This CDR3 is built from 17 residues. J lost 1 base, V lost 4 bases, and 11 bases had no gene match. The germline gives CDR1 LGHNA, CDR2 YSLEER.

In its sample, this clone was seen a few times. The chain couples TRBV4-2 to TRBJ1-2; 7 bases agree with TRBD1. CDR1 and CDR2 from the germline V gene are LGHNA and YNFKEQ. This CDR3 region has 14 residues. V shed 6 bases, J shed 8 bases, and the junction held 12 bases outside the gene matches. This CDR3 reads CASRRVSGTEGYTF. In DNA, the CDR3 is TGTGCCAGCAGAAGAGTTAGCGGGACAGAAGGCTACACCTTC.